The T cell receptor (beta chain) described here comes from a study of cytomegalovirus exposure and HLA in healthy donors. Study-level points and caveats: Judged likely to be a sequencing artifact was a cluster of highly shared sequence variants.

This clone appeared a few times. Its antigen remains unknown. PCR employed 60 Vbeta and 13 Jbeta primers. TCRdb keeps only in-frame clones here, not all; method: immunoSEQ multiplex PCR. Here the sample spans about 130,000 clones, 70% to 85% being singletons. CDR3 length: 15 amino acids. The J segment lost 4 bases and the V segment lost 4 bases, leaving 8 bases of the junction unmatched. Germline V CDR1 and CDR2: SGHAT, FQNNGV. The clonotype originates from a boy aged 2 to 9 in good health and CMV-seronegative. The sample taken for sequencing was PBMCs. The rearrangement joins TRBV11-2 to TRBJ2-5; the match to TRBD1 covers 8 bases. CDR3 coding DNA: TGTGCCAGCAGCTCCGGGACAGGCGAGGTAGAGACCCAGTACTTC. Translation: CASSSGTGEVETQYF.